This is a list of T cell receptor beta chains from one sample in a study of cytomegalovirus exposure and HLA in healthy donors. The repertoire was sequenced with immunoSEQ multiplex PCR; TCRdb's copy has only in-frame clones and lacks some. The data show under 200,000 clones, roughly 80% seen once. Sequenced sample: PBMCs. The receptor source for this set is a middle-aged woman in good health and CMV-seropositive. Both conserved end residues are part of each CDR3. Each record gives: CDR3 protein, CDR3 DNA, V gene, clone size, J gene, D gene. The D gene is left open where the match is weak. Clone size is stated in some rows and not others, as once, few, many or a class when expanded.

CDR3 protein: CASNQDLASTYEQYF
CDR3 DNA: TGCGCCAGCAACCAAGATCTGGCCAGTACCTACGAGCAGTACTTC
V gene: TRBV4-3
clone size: -
J gene: TRBJ2-7
D gene: -

CDR3 protein: CASSFGDTQYF
CDR3 DNA: TGTGCCAGCAGCTTCGGAGATACGCAGTATTTT
V gene: TRBV11-3
clone size: -
J gene: TRBJ2-3
D gene: -

CDR3 protein: CASSPAGGQINYEQYF
CDR3 DNA: TGTGCCAGCAGCCCAGCGGGGGGACAGATTAACTACGAGCAGTACTTC
V gene: TRBV7-8
clone size: -
J gene: TRBJ2-7
D gene: TRBD2

CDR3 protein: CASSDPSVGGGYTF
CDR3 DNA: TGTGCCAGCAGTGATCCCAGTGTTGGTGGTGGCTACACCTTC
V gene: TRBV25-1
clone size: few
J gene: TRBJ1-2
D gene: -

CDR3 protein: CASSVRAGTLQYEQYF
CDR3 DNA: TGTGCCAGCAGCGTAAGAGCGGGAACCCTTCAATACGAGCAGTACTTC
V gene: TRBV9
clone size: -
J gene: TRBJ2-7
D gene: TRBD2

CDR3 protein: CASSFSSLGGEQYF
CDR3 DNA: TGTGCCAGCAGTTTCTCGTCCTTGGGGGGCGAGCAGTACTTC
V gene: TRBV27
clone size: -
J gene: TRBJ2-7
D gene: -

CDR3 protein: CAWSGGSGNTIYF
CDR3 DNA: TGTGCCTGGTCCGGGGGTTCAGGAAACACCATATATTTT
V gene: TRBV30
clone size: -
J gene: TRBJ1-3
D gene: -

CDR3 protein: CATSSTAGGSNTEAFF
CDR3 DNA: TGTGCCACCAGCAGTACCGCGGGGGGTTCTAACACTGAAGCTTTCTTT
V gene: TRBV15
clone size: few
J gene: TRBJ1-1
D gene: -

CDR3 protein: CASRPDRNQPQHF
CDR3 DNA: TGTGCCAGCAGGCCGGACAGGAATCAGCCCCAGCATTTT
V gene: TRBV6-5
clone size: few
J gene: TRBJ1-5
D gene: TRBD1

CDR3 protein: CSVTQGTEAFF
CDR3 DNA: TGCAGCGTTACTCAGGGTACTGAAGCTTTCTTT
V gene: TRBV29-1
clone size: once
J gene: TRBJ1-1
D gene: -

CDR3 protein: CASSEPNYDTQYF
CDR3 DNA: TGTGCCAGCAGTGAACCTAATTATGATACGCAGTATTTT
V gene: TRBV6-1
clone size: -
J gene: TRBJ2-3
D gene: -

CDR3 protein: CASSLQGDSYGYTF
CDR3 DNA: TGCGCCAGCAGCTTGCAGGGGGATAGCTATGGCTACACCTTC
V gene: TRBV5-1
clone size: -
J gene: TRBJ1-2
D gene: TRBD1

CDR3 protein: CASSSGGANTGELFF
CDR3 DNA: TGTGCCAGCAGCTCAGGGGGCGCGAACACCGGGGAGCTGTTTTTT
V gene: TRBV7-9
clone size: -
J gene: TRBJ2-2
D gene: TRBD1

CDR3 protein: CASSRGVMNTEAFF
CDR3 DNA: TGTGCCAGCAGCCGGGGAGTTATGAACACTGAAGCTTTCTTT
V gene: TRBV7-9
clone size: -
J gene: TRBJ1-1
D gene: -

CDR3 protein: CASSSTTSGRSETQYF
CDR3 DNA: TGTGCCAGCAGCTCCACGACTAGCGGGAGATCAGAGACCCAGTACTTC
V gene: TRBV7-2
clone size: -
J gene: TRBJ2-5
D gene: TRBD2

CDR3 protein: CASSTTASGRGGDTQYF
CDR3 DNA: TGTGCCAGCAGCACTACCGCCAGCGGGAGGGGAGGAGATACGCAGTATTTT
V gene: TRBV9
clone size: -
J gene: TRBJ2-3
D gene: TRBD2

CDR3 protein: CASSLYPPDTDNEQFF
CDR3 DNA: TGTGCCAGCAGTTTATACCCCCCGGACACGGACAATGAGCAGTTCTTC
V gene: TRBV27
clone size: -
J gene: TRBJ2-1
D gene: -

CDR3 protein: CASSANGYSGNTIYF
CDR3 DNA: TGTGCCAGCAGCGCCAACGGGTACTCTGGAAACACCATATATTTT
V gene: TRBV6-6
clone size: -
J gene: TRBJ1-3
D gene: -

CDR3 protein: CASRQAGQAISRTGELFF
CDR3 DNA: TGTGCCAGCAGGCAAGCGGGACAGGCGATATCACGCACCGGGGAGCTGTTTTTT
V gene: TRBV28
clone size: -
J gene: TRBJ2-2
D gene: -

CDR3 protein: CASSPNRGQDEKLFF
CDR3 DNA: TGTGCCAGCTCACCAAACAGGGGACAGGATGAAAAACTGTTTTTT
V gene: TRBV18
clone size: -
J gene: TRBJ1-4
D gene: TRBD1

CDR3 protein: CASRTGGEGNQPQHF
CDR3 DNA: TGTGCCAGCCGGACAGGGGGCGAGGGCAATCAGCCCCAGCATTTT
V gene: TRBV9
clone size: -
J gene: TRBJ1-5
D gene: TRBD1

CDR3 protein: CASSGLGGDLSKQFF
CDR3 DNA: TGTGCCAGCAGTGGCCTAGGGGGGGACCTTAGTAAGCAGTTCTTC
V gene: TRBV2
clone size: -
J gene: TRBJ2-1
D gene: -

CDR3 protein: CASSQDRSETSGRVNEQFF
CDR3 DNA: TGTGCCAGCAGCCAAGATCGCTCGGAGACTAGCGGGAGGGTCAATGAGCAGTTCTTC
V gene: TRBV14
clone size: -
J gene: TRBJ2-1
D gene: TRBD2

CDR3 protein: CASSSYTPRLAGPSYEQYF
CDR3 DNA: TGTGCCAGCAGTTCCTACACCCCTCGACTAGCGGGCCCCTCCTACGAGCAGTACTTC
V gene: TRBV28
clone size: few
J gene: TRBJ2-7
D gene: TRBD2

CDR3 protein: CARSFPASGRVGYEQYF
CDR3 DNA: TGTGCCAGAAGCTTCCCAGCTAGCGGGAGAGTAGGTTACGAGCAGTACTTC
V gene: TRBV7-5
clone size: -
J gene: TRBJ2-7
D gene: -

CDR3 protein: CASSLRGTEAFF
CDR3 DNA: TGTGCCAGCAGTTTGAGGGGGACTGAAGCTTTCTTT
V gene: TRBV28
clone size: -
J gene: TRBJ1-1
D gene: -